These 8 T cell receptor beta chains were sequenced from one sample in a study of shared clonotypes between healthy human individuals. Terminally differentiated effector memory CD45RA+ cells were excluded by CCR7 positive selection of CD45RO-negative cells. Assay: immunoSEQ multiplex PCR; the TCRdb copy retains only in-frame clones and omits some. The table includes under 2,000,000 clones, approximately 95% detected once. Sequencing used naive CD8+ T cells sorted from blood. These receptors all stem from a man aged 18 to 35 in good health.

The rearrangement links TRBV5-4 to TRBJ2-7; 10 bases map to TRBD1. The germline V gene has CDR1 SGHNT and CDR2 YYREEE (reference sequence). The CDR3 has 17 amino acids. V was pared by 8 bases and J by 0 bases, with 14 bases of the junction left unmatched. CDR3 coding DNA: TGTGCCAGGTCCGGGACAGGGGAGGGCCCGAGCTCCTACGAGCAGTACTTC. It yields the protein CARSGTGEGPSSYEQYF.

This sequence joins TRBV25-1 and TRBJ1-3; no firm D call. V shed 2 bases and J shed 4 bases, with 9 bases lying between them. The CDR3 extends over 14 amino acids. Germline loops: CDR1 MGHDK, CDR2 SYGVNS. The CDR3 region is CASSEAGVGNTIYF. CDR3 DNA: TGTGCCAGCAGTGAAGCCGGGGTCGGAAACACCATATATTTT. The variable domain in full, completed from reference TRBV25-1 and TRBJ1-3, reads EADIYQTPRYLVIGTGKKITLECSQTMGHDKMYWYQQDPGMELHLIHYSYGVNSTEKGDLSSESTVSRIRTEHFPLTLESARPSHTSQYLCASSEAGVGNTIYFGEGSWLTVV.

The chain employs TRBV9 and TRBJ1-3; tentative D call: TRBD1 (5 bases). In germline, CDR1 is SGDLS, CDR2 YYNGEE. Trimming left V 6 bases short and J 4 bases short, with 8 bases between. The CDR3 spans 12 residues. The CDR3: CASTGIGNTIYF. The CDR3 DNA follows: TGTGCCAGCACAGGGATAGGAAACACCATATATTTT.

As for this clone: This sample includes further DNA sequences coding for the same CDR3. This chain connects TRBV6-1 to TRBJ2-7, with 7 positions matching TRBD1. The CDR3 covers 13 residues. V was pared by 3 bases and J by 2 bases, with 1 base of the junction left unmatched. Germline-derived CDR1 and CDR2 are MNHNS and SASEGT. The CDR3 DNA sequence: TGTGCCAGCAGTGAGGACAGGACCTACGAGCAGTACTTC. Translated: CASSEDRTYEQYF.

This clone was seen once. The chain uses TRBV27 and TRBJ1-1, with a tentative D call TRBD1 (5 bases). In germline, CDR1 is MNHEY, CDR2 SMNVEV (reference sequence). This CDR3 spans 15 amino acids. Trimming took 7 bases from V and 0 from J, leaving 15 bases between them. The CDR3 here is CASNIIGGMNTEAFF. Written as DNA, the CDR3 is TGTGCCAGCAATATTATCGGGGGGATGAACACTGAAGCTTTCTTT.

CDR3 in amino acids: CASSSGDTQYF. CDR3 sequence (DNA): TGTGCCAGCAGCTCGGGAGATACGCAGTATTTT. The rearrangement joins TRBV13 to TRBJ2-3; D is unclear. Germline V gene data show CDR1 as PRHDT and CDR2 as FYEKMQ (reference sequence). V was pared by 4 bases and J by 5 bases, with 4 bases between. The CDR3 consists of 11 residues. Filled out from reference TRBV13 and TRBJ2-3, the complete variable domain reads AAGVIQSPRHLIKEKRETATLKCYPIPRHDTVYWYQQGPGQDPQFLISFYEKMQSDKGSIPDRFSAQQFSDYHSELNMSSLELGDSALYFCASSSGDTQYFGPGTRLTVL.

The V and J genes are TRBV10-1 and TRBJ2-7; possible D gene TRBD2, 6 bases. V was cut by 0 bases and J by 5 bases, with 11 bases left in between. Looked up from germline, CDR1 is WNHNN and CDR2 is SYGVQD (reference sequence). The CDR3 totals 14 residues. Written as DNA, the CDR3 is TGCGCCAGCAGTGAGTCTGGCGGGGAGCACGAGCAGTACTTC. It codes for CASSESGGEHEQYF.

V is TRBV27 and J is TRBJ2-2; D gene uncertain. Germline CDR1 reads MNHEY; CDR2 reads SMNVEV (reference sequence). This CDR3 spans 13 amino acids. V lost 2 bases to trimming and J lost 4 bases, with 5 bases between them. CDR3 in DNA: TGTGCCAGCAGTTTACAGACCACCGGGGAGCTGTTTTTT. Protein: CASSLQTTGELFF.